This T cell receptor (beta chain) is from a study of T cells in Graves' hyperthyroidism and ophthalmopathy. Amplified regions were TCR beta CDR3 sequences from RNA transcripts. HTBI primers were the set used in a first-round RT-PCR of the TCR CDR3. TCRdb processed the multiplex PCR reads anew with MiXCR; each CDR3 protein has one entry. Here the sample spans 550,000 to 700,000 distinct CDR3 sequences, 46% being singletons. The diagnoses drew upon clinical symptoms, serum thyroxine and TRAb, thyroid ultrasound and orbital computed tomography. This clonotype occurred once. Trimming removed 1 base from V and 5 bases from J; junction bases left unmatched: 4. This CDR3 region has 15 residues.

The V gene is TRBV12-3 or TRBV12-4, the J gene TRBJ1-1, with 10 bases aligning to TRBD1. Source material: peripheral blood or thyroid tissue (not recorded which). The receptor was derived from an adult woman with Graves' disease, either hyperthyroidism or ophthalmopathy (not recorded which). CDR3 in DNA: TGTGCCAGCAGTTTAGGGACAGGGGGGAGGACTGAAGCTTTCTTT. Residues: CASSLGTGGRTEAFF.